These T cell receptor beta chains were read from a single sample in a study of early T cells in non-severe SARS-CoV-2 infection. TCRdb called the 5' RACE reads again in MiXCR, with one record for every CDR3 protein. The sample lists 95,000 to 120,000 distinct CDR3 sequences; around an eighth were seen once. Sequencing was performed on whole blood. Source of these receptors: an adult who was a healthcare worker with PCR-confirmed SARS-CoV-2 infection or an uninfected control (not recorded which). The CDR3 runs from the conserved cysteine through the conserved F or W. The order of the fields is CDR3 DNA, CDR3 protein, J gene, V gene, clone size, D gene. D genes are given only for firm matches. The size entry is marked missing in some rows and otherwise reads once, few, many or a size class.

CDR3nt: TGCAGTGCTAGATGGGACAGCTGGTCCTATGGCTACACCTTC
CDR3aa: CSARWDSWSYGYTF
j_gene: TRBJ1-2
v_gene: TRBV20-1
abundance: few
d_gene: TRBD1

CDR3nt: TGCGCCAGCAGCCACAAATATAGCGGGGCCTTTAATGAGCAGTTCTTC
CDR3aa: CASSHKYSGAFNEQFF
j_gene: TRBJ2-1
v_gene: TRBV4-1
abundance: .
d_gene: TRBD2

CDR3nt: TGTGCCAGCAGGGACAGGGCGGCCAACGTCCTGACTTTC
CDR3aa: CASRDRAANVLTF
j_gene: TRBJ2-6
v_gene: TRBV12-3/TRBV12-4
abundance: few
d_gene: TRBD1

CDR3nt: TGCAGTGCGCTAGCGGGGGGCCGCCTGCCCTACGAGCAGTACTTC
CDR3aa: CSALAGGRLPYEQYF
j_gene: TRBJ2-7
v_gene: TRBV20-1
abundance: many
d_gene: TRBD2

CDR3nt: TGTGCCATCAGCTGGGACAGGGGAACCTACGAGCAGTACTTC
CDR3aa: CAISWDRGTYEQYF
j_gene: TRBJ2-7
v_gene: TRBV10-3
abundance: .
d_gene: TRBD1

CDR3nt: TGTGCCAGCACCTCCTGGGACAGGGGGCATTATGGCTACACCTTC
CDR3aa: CASTSWDRGHYGYTF
j_gene: TRBJ1-2
v_gene: TRBV11-2
abundance: few
d_gene: TRBD1

CDR3nt: TGCAGTGCCGAGTCACAGAACCACGTGGGACTAGACGGAGATACGCAGTATTTT
CDR3aa: CSAESQNHVGLDGDTQYF
j_gene: TRBJ2-3
v_gene: TRBV20-1
abundance: .
d_gene: TRBD2

CDR3nt: TGTGCCAGCACCCCTGTAGGACAGGGGCACACTGAAGCTTTCTTT
CDR3aa: CASTPVGQGHTEAFF
j_gene: TRBJ1-1
v_gene: TRBV7-9
abundance: many
d_gene: TRBD1

CDR3nt: TGCAGCGTTGAAGAGGGGAACACTGAAGCTTTCTTT
CDR3aa: CSVEEGNTEAFF
j_gene: TRBJ1-1
v_gene: TRBV29-1
abundance: few
d_gene: .

CDR3nt: TGTGCCAGCAGTCCGGGGACAATTTTGAATATCGGCAATCAGCCCCAGCATTTT
CDR3aa: CASSPGTILNIGNQPQHF
j_gene: TRBJ1-5
v_gene: TRBV6-1
abundance: few
d_gene: .